This T cell receptor beta chain came from a study of blood T cells in healthy people across ages. Germline V gives CDR1 GTSNPN, CDR2 SVGIG (reference sequence). The V end was cut by 0 bases, the J end by 10 bases, with 10 bases between. This CDR3 comprises 12 residues. With a J-beta primer mix and a sample-barcoded 5' primer, a second PCR ran about 7 to 12 cycles. Each TCR beta cDNA got a 12-nucleotide random molecular identifier. TCRdb recomputed calls from the 5' RACE reads with MiXCR, one row per CDR3 protein. The sample holds approximately 850,000 distinct CDR3 sequences, around two fifths seen once.

This receptor was identified in a man aged 55 to 69 in good health. The gene calls are TRBV30 and TRBJ2-1; tentatively, D is TRBD1 or TRBD2 (5 bases each). The specimen sequenced was blood. The CDR3 reads CAWSVEGREQFF. CDR3 coding DNA: TGTGCCTGGAGTGTCGAGGGGCGGGAGCAGTTCTTC.